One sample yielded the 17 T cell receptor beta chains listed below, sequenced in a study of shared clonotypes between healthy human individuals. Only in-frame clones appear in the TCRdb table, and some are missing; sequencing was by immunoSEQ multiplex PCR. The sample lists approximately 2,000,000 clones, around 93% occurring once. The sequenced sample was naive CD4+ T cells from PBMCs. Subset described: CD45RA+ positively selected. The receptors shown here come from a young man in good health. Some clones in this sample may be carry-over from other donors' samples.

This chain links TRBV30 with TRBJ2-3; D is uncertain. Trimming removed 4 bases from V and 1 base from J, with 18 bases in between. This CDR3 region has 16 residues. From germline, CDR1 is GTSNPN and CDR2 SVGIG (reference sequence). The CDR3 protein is CAWNPLLRMRTDTQYF. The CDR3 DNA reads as TGTGCCTGGAACCCACTCCTCCGGATGCGCACAGATACGCAGTATTTT.

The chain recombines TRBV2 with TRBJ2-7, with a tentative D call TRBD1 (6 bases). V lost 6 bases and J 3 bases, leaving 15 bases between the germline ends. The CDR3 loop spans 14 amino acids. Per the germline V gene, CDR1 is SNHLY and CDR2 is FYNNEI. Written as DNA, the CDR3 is TGTGCCAGCAGATCCGGGACATACTACTACGAGCAGTACTTC. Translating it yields CASRSGTYYYEQYF.

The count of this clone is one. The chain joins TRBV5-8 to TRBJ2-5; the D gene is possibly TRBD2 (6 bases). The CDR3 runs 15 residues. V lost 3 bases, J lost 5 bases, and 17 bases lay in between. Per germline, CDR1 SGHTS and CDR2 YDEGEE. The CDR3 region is CASSSRREQLETQYF. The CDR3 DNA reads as TGTGCCAGCAGCTCGCGACGGGAGCAGTTGGAGACCCAGTACTTC.

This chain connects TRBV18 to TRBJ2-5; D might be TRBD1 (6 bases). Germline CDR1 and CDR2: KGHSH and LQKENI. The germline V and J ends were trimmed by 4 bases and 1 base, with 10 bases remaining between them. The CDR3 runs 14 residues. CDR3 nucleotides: TGTGCCAGCTCACGTGAACAGGGCCAAGAGACCCAGTACTTC. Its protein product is CASSREQGQETQYF.

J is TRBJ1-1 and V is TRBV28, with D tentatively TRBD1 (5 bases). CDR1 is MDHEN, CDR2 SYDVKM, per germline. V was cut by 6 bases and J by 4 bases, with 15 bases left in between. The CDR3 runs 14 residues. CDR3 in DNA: TGTGCCAGCAGCACCCGATCGGGGGTCACTGAAGCTTTCTTT. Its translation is CASSTRSGVTEAFF.

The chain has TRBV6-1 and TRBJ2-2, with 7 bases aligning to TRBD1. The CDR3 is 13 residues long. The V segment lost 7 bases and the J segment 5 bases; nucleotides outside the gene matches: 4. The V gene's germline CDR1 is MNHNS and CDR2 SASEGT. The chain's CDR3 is CASTGTATGELFF. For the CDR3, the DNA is TGTGCCAGCACCGGGACAGCAACCGGGGAGCTGTTTTTT.

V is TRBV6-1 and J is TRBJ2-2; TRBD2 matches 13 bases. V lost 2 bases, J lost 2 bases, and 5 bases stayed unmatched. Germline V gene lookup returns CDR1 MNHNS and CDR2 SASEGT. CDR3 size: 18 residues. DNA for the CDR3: TGTGCCAGCAGTGAAAGAGGGACTAGCGGGATAAACACCGGGGAGCTGTTTTTT. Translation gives CASSERGTSGINTGELFF.

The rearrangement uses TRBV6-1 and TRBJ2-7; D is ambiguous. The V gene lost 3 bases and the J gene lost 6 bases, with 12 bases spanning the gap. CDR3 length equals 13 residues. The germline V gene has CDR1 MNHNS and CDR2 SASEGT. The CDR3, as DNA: TGTGCCAGCAGTGATCCCCCGTCTCGCGAGCAGTACTTC. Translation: CASSDPPSREQYF.

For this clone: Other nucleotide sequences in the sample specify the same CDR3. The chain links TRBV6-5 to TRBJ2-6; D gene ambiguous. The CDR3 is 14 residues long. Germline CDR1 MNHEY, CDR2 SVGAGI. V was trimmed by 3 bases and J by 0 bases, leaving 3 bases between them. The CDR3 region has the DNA TGTGCCAGCAGTTATAACTCTGGGGCCAACGTCCTGACTTTC. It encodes CASSYNSGANVLTF.

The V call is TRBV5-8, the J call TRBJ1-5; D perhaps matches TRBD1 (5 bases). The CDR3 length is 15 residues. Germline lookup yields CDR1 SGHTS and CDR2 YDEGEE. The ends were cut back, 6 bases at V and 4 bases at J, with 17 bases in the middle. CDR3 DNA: TGTGCCAGCAACCCGGGACGCCTGTGGAATCAGCCCCAGCATTTT. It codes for CASNPGRLWNQPQHF.

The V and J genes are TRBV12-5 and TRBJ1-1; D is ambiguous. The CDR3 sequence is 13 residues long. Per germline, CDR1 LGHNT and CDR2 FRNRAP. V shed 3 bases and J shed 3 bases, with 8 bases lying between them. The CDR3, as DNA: TGTGCTAGTGGTTTTCAAGGACACACTGAAGCTTTCTTT. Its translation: CASGFQGHTEAFF.

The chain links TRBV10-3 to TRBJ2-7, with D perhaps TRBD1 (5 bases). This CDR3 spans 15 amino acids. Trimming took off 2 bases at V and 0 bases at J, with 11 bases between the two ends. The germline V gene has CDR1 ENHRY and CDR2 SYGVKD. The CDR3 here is CAISETRQTSYEQYF. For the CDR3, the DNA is TGTGCCATCAGTGAGACCAGACAGACCTCCTACGAGCAGTACTTC.

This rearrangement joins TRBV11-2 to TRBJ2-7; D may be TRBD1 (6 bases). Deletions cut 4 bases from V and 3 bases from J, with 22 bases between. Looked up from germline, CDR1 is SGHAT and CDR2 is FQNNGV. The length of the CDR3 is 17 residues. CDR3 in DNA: TGTGCCAGCAGCTCGGGACAATTCCTACCAAAAGGCTACGAGCAGTACTTC. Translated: CASSSGQFLPKGYEQYF.

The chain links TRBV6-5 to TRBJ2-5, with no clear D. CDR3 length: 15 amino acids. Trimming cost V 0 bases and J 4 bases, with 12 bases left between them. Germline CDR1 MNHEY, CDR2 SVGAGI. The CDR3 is CASSYSDGILETQYF. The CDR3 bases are TGTGCCAGCAGTTACTCGGATGGGATTCTAGAGACCCAGTACTTC.

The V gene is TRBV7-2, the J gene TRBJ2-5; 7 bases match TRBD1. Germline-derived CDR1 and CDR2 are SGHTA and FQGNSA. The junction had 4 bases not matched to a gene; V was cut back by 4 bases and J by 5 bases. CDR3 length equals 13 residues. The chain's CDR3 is CASSYDRAETQYF. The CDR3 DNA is TGTGCCAGCAGCTACGACAGGGCTGAGACCCAGTACTTC.

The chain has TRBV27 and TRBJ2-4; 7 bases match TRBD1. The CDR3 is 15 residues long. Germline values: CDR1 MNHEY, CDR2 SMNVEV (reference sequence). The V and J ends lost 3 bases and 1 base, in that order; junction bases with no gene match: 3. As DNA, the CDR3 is TGTGCCAGCAGTTTTCTACAGGGGGCCAAAAACATTCAGTACTTC. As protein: CASSFLQGAKNIQYF.

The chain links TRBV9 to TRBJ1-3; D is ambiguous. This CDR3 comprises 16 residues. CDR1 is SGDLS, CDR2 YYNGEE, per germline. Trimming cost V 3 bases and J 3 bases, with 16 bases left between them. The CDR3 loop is CASSAELVGGGNTIYF. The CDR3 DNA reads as TGTGCCAGCAGCGCCGAACTGGTGGGCGGTGGAAACACCATATATTTT.